These 4 T cell receptor beta chains share one sample of origin, sequenced in a study of response to subunit inactivated influenza vaccine. TCRdb reanalysed the RT-PCR reads using MiXCR and keeps one entry per CDR3 protein. The data hold about 780,000 distinct CDR3 sequences, with less than 20% observed a single time. The sample was PBMCs from blood, taken about 5 days after vaccination. The receptors were gathered from a man aged 50 to 60 who received an inactivated influenza vaccine.

Notes on this clonotype: One end of the junction varies from germline; a read error may be responsible. The chain has TRBV5-6 and TRBJ2-2, with a tentative D call TRBD2 (6 bases). The CDR3 has 15 residues. In germline, CDR1 is SGHDT, CDR2 YYEEEE. CDR3 DNA: TGTGCCAGCACCTTGGCCGGGGCGAACACCGGGGGGCTGTTTTTT. Protein: CASTLAGANTGGLFF. Complete variable domain (other parts from reference TRBV5-6 and TRBJ2-2): DAGVTQSPTHLIKTRGQQVTLRCSPKSGHDTVSWYQQALGQGPQFIFQYYEEEERQRGNFPDRFSGHQFPNYSSELNVNALLLGDSALYLCASTLAGANTGGLFFGEGSRLTVL.

A single count supports this clonotype. The V gene is TRBV18, the J gene TRBJ1-6, with 8 nucleotides matching TRBD1. The germline gives CDR1 KGHSH, CDR2 LQKENI. The V segment lost 4 bases and the J segment 7 bases; nucleotides outside the gene matches: 6. The CDR3 extends over 15 amino acids. For the CDR3, the DNA is TGTGCCAGCTCACTTCAGGGGGCCGGGAATTCACCCCTCCACTTT. Residues: CASSLQGAGNSPLHF.

V and J are TRBV6-2 or TRBV6-3 and TRBJ2-1; D might be TRBD2 (6 bases). V lost 7 bases and J lost 1, with 11 bases in between. The CDR3 has 14 amino acids. From germline, CDR1 is MNHEY and CDR2 SVGEGT. The CDR3 spells CASKGLASYNEQFF. The CDR3 DNA sequence: TGTGCCAGCAAGGGGCTAGCGTCCTACAATGAGCAGTTCTTC.

V gene TRBV7-2 combines with J gene TRBJ2-5, with D uncertain. Trimming took off 3 bases at V and 5 bases at J, with 7 bases between the two ends. Looked up from germline, CDR1 is SGHTA and CDR2 is FQGNSA. The CDR3 spans 12 residues. CDR3 nucleotide sequence: TGTGCCAGCAGCTTTAGCATGGAGACCCAGTACTTC. Its translation: CASSFSMETQYF.